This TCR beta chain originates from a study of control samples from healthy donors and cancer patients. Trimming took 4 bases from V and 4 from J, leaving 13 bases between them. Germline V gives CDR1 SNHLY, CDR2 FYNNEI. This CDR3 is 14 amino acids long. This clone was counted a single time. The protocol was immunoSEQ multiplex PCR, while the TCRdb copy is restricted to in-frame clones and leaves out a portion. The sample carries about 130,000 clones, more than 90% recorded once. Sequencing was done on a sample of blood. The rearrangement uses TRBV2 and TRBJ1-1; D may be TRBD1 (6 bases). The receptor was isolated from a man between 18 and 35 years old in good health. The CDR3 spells CASSGTGSFTEAFF. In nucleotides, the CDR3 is TGTGCCAGCAGTGGAACAGGGAGTTTCACTGAAGCTTTCTTT. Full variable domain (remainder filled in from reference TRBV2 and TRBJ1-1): EPEVTQTPSHQVTQMGQEVILRCVPISNHLYFYWYRQILGQKVEFLVSFYNNEISEKSEIFDDQFSVERPDGSNFTLKIRSTKLEDSAMYFCASSGTGSFTEAFFGQGTRLTVV.